This is a list of T cell receptor beta chains from one sample in a study of regulatory T cells in long-lasting Graves disease. Each CDR3 protein gets one entry after TCRdb re-called the multiplex PCR reads with MiXCR. The sample lists 300,000 to 500,000 distinct CDR3 sequences, 20% seen once, with under 25% in the top ten. The sample consisted of peripheral blood mononuclear cells (PBMCs), taken when the disease was refractory, from a patient treated with antithyroid drugs. These receptors were obtained from a female donor with Graves disease. Both conserved end residues are part of each CDR3.

TRBJ1-1 TRBV6-1 CASQGQGMTEAFF
TRBJ1-2 TRBV12-3/TRBV12-4 CASASGSPQFYGYTF
TRBJ2-7 TRBV10-2 CASSDAGDYEQYF
TRBJ1-2 TRBV7-2 CASSREVTYGYTF
TRBJ2-3 TRBV19 CASSIRTSGLSTDTQYF
TRBJ2-4 TRBV20-1 CSAYPPGQGNIQYF
TRBJ1-4 TRBV3-1 CASSYKGSWTTNEKLFF
TRBJ1-3 TRBV12-3/TRBV12-4 CASSFMDIRNTIYF
TRBJ2-7 TRBV5-1 CASSSFRASSYEQYF
TRBJ1-6 TRBV10-3 CAISESRGGNSPLHF
TRBJ1-6 TRBV5-1 CASSLDGGKGSPLHF
TRBJ1-2 TRBV7-2 CASSSSPYRGGSNYGYTF
TRBJ1-1 TRBV4-3 CASSQDPISDSGAFF
TRBJ2-7 TRBV7-2 CASSLGTGKLYEQYF
TRBJ2-1 TRBV5-1 CASSPGQGSYNEQFF
TRBJ2-2 TRBV20-1 CSGQVGGHNTGELFF
TRBJ1-4 TRBV30 CAWSAGRSEKLFF
TRBJ1-4 TRBV28 CASSLRRGSNEKLFF
TRBJ2-7 TRBV28 CASNLMGRAYEQYF
TRBJ1-1 TRBV11-1 CASSSLSTAPEAFF
TRBJ2-5 TRBV6-1 CASSGTGWGRETQYF
TRBJ2-5 TRBV18 CVSADRLVETQYF
TRBJ1-5 TRBV2 CASTPGQFQPQHF
TRBJ2-2 TRBV4-3 CASSRGQGSTGELFF
TRBJ2-2 TRBV27 CASSFLGGTGELFF
TRBJ1-5 TRBV6-1 CASSEVQSFRGQPQHF
TRBJ2-2 TRBV12-5 CASGRDRSNTGELFF
TRBJ2-7 TRBV6-5 CASSYRGLAEWYEQYF
TRBJ1-2 TRBV29-1 CSALMPAGRTGGWSYGYTF
TRBJ2-1 TRBV20-1 CSARGLAEYHEQFF
TRBJ1-2 TRBV3-1 CASSQDPAGSGYTF
TRBJ1-2 TRBV6-9 CASSYQGGNDGYTF
TRBJ1-2 TRBV12-3/TRBV12-4 CASTLQGAYYGYTF
TRBJ2-7 TRBV20-1 CSAPGLAGAPYEQYF
TRBJ1-1 TRBV28 CASSFDTEAFF
TRBJ2-1 TRBV18 CASSPLAGGNYNEQFF
TRBJ2-7 TRBV27 CASSLAGFSSQYSYEQYF
TRBJ2-7 TRBV28 CASSFFRGEQYF
TRBJ1-1 TRBV19 CASSMVGSLTEALF
TRBJ1-2 TRBV12-3/TRBV12-4 CASSLVAWTGAQLIPYGYTF
TRBJ1-6 TRBV20-1 CSASTGTGGIDGGTPLHF
TRBJ1-2 TRBV7-8 CASGFTPQRGAGYTF
TRBJ2-1 TRBV12-3/TRBV12-4 CASSRLGTINEQFF
TRBJ2-5 TRBV28 CASNQILTGDQETQYF
TRBJ2-7 TRBV5-4 CASSRQGRSHEQYF
TRBJ1-1 TRBV28 CASSPNGITTEAFF
TRBJ1-5 TRBV7-9 CASSSTGRGNQPQHF
TRBJ2-7 TRBV27 CASSLSALRGPMHYEQYF
TRBJ1-3 TRBV3-1 CASSQNGNTIYF
TRBJ2-2 TRBV29-1 CSAGVLAGSTGELFF
TRBJ2-1 TRBV12-3/TRBV12-4 CASSEGGNNEQFF
TRBJ2-2 TRBV11-1 CASSLAASGELFF
TRBJ2-5 TRBV7-9 CASSLGTESYRQYF
TRBJ1-1 TRBV11-2 CASSLAKWGAQNTEAFF